This TCR beta chain came from a study of neoadjuvant anti-PD-1 for oral cavity cancer. Study-wide findings and caveats: Larger post-treatment preexisting tumor clones tracked with greater tumor shrinkage.

This clone has only a few counts. Its matching antigen is unknown. Assay: immunoSEQ multiplex PCR; the TCRdb copy retains only in-frame clones and omits some. The sample holds some 7,100 clones, about 54% seen once. The CDR3 runs to 15 residues. Unmatched junction bases numbered 10, after V lost 7 bases and J lost 2 bases. CDR1 and CDR2 (germline): MNHNS, SASEGT. Patients had newly diagnosed, untreated stage II-IVA oral cavity squamous cell carcinoma. The sequenced sample was tumor tissue, obtained before nivolumab (anti-PD-1) treatment. The chain joins TRBV6-1 to TRBJ1-1; TRBD1 matches 7 bases. The source is a person aged 40 to 85 with oral cavity squamous cell carcinoma. DNA of the CDR3: TGTGCCAGCACTGAGTCCCGGGACAGAAACACTGAAGCTTTCTTT. Encoded protein: CASTESRDRNTEAFF.